What follows are 30 T cell receptor beta chains derived from one specimen sequenced in a study of kidney transplant recipient with SARS-CoV-2 infection. TCRdb used MiXCR to reprocess the reads, holding one entry per CDR3 protein. The sample lists fewer than 250,000 distinct CDR3 sequences; under 30% were seen once. The material sequenced was a blood sample, taken at baseline and on day 111 from a kidney transplant recipient. The source is a male patient between 25 and 40 years old who had COVID-19 and was a kidney transplant recipient. The graft donor may have contributed some T cells.

This clonotype was counted at least ten times. This chain uses TRBV12-5 with TRBJ2-1; TRBD2 matches at 11 bases. V trimming: 1 base; J trimming: 9 bases; junction bases outside the gene matches: 11. The CDR3 consists of 17 residues. Germline CDR1 reads LGHNT; CDR2 reads FRNRAP. Here the CDR3 reads CASGLGLAGRYGGEQFF. In nucleotides, the CDR3 is TGTGCTAGTGGTTTGGGACTAGCGGGAAGATATGGTGGTGAGCAGTTCTTC.

This clonotype was counted ten times or more. This chain links TRBV3-1 with TRBJ1-1; no reliable D call. V was clipped by 5 bases and J by 4 bases, with 23 bases between them. The CDR3 has 17 amino acids. CDR1 is LGHDT and CDR2 is YNNKEL in the germline V gene (reference sequence). The CDR3 spells CASSRTGPISIRTEAFF. CDR3 sequence (DNA): TGTGCCAGCAGCAGGACTGGTCCCATTTCAATTCGCACTGAAGCTTTCTTT.

This clonotype appeared a few times. A much larger clone differs by one base, so this may be a read error. The chain carries TRBV3-1 and TRBJ2-5; D gene unclear. CDR3 length: 17 amino acids. Germline CDR1 and CDR2: LGHDT and YNNKEL (reference sequence). V was clipped by 4 bases and J by 5 bases, with 23 bases between them. The CDR3 DNA sequence: TGTGCCAGCAGCCTCCCGCGTCCCATTTCTTTCTCTGAGACCCAGTACTTC. It encodes CASSLPRPISFSETQYF.

This clonotype was counted many times. J is TRBJ2-7 and V is TRBV11-2; no clear D gene. Trimming shortened V by 5 bases and J by 1 base, and 12 bases separated the two germline ends. The germline V gene has CDR1 SGHAT and CDR2 FQNNGV. The length of the CDR3 is 14 residues. The CDR3 is CASSAQWVSYEQYF. The CDR3 DNA sequence: TGTGCCAGCAGCGCTCAGTGGGTGTCCTACGAGCAGTACTTC.

This clonotype occurred a few times. This may stem from a read error, because a much larger clone lies one nucleotide away. The chain links TRBV10-3 to TRBJ1-3, with D possibly TRBD1 on 6 matching bases. The CDR3 totals 14 residues. Germline V gene sequence: CDR1 ENHRY, CDR2 SYGVKD. The CDR3 protein is CAINEQGSGNTIYF. CDR3 coding DNA: TGTGCCATCAATGAGCAGGGGTCTGGAAACACCATATATTTT.

At least ten counts were recorded for this clonotype. The rearrangement joins TRBV6-2 or TRBV6-3 to TRBJ2-7, with 10 bases identical to TRBD2. The CDR3 contains 19 residues. V was clipped by 5 bases and J by 3 bases; unmatched bases: 19. Germline CDR1 and CDR2: MNHEY and SVGEGT. The DNA for the CDR3 is TGTGCCAGCAGTCGCAACCCCCCGCTACTAGCGGGACCTTACTACGAGCAGTACTTC. Protein: CASSRNPPLLAGPYYEQYF.

In its sample, this clonotype was seen many times. The chain is built from TRBV11-2 and TRBJ1-4; D remains unclear. V gave up 5 bases and J gave up 5 bases, with 9 bases separating them. CDR1 and CDR2 (germline): SGHAT, FQNNGV. The CDR3 length is 13 residues. CDR3 residues: CASSRRENEKLFF. The DNA for the CDR3 is TGTGCCAGCAGCCGACGGGAAAATGAAAAACTGTTTTTT.

As to this clonotype: Possible read error: a much larger clone is one base away. The rearrangement uses TRBV15 and TRBJ1-1, with D unclear. V gave up 8 bases and J gave up 8 bases, with 21 bases separating them. The CDR3 is 14 amino acids. CDR1 LNHNV and CDR2 YYDKDF come from the germline V gene (reference sequence). The CDR3 spells CATGLKGVGREAFF. The DNA for the CDR3 is TGTGCCACCGGCCTCAAAGGCGTGGGCCGAGAAGCTTTCTTT.

As regards this clonotype: A much larger clone sits a single nucleotide away, making a read error possible. J is TRBJ1-1 and V is TRBV20-1, with D unclear. CDR3 size: 11 residues. The germline CDR1 and CDR2 sequences are DFQATT and SNEGSKA (reference sequence). CDR3 in DNA: TGCAGTGCTAGTAAAGACACTCAAGCTTTCTTT. It encodes CSASKDTQAFF.

This clonotype was found many times. The chain has TRBV4-1 and TRBJ2-7, with a weak D call TRBD2 (6 bases). Germline-derived CDR1 and CDR2 are MGHRA and YSYEKL. V dropped 4 bases and J dropped 0 bases, with 13 bases sitting between them. The CDR3 sequence is 15 residues long. The CDR3: CASSPAGSGSYEQYF. The DNA for the CDR3 is TGCGCCAGCAGCCCGGCGGGTAGCGGCTCCTACGAGCAGTACTTC.

This clonotype was picked up many times. CDR3 sequence: CASRSLAEKNTGELFF. Here the CDR3 DNA reads TGTGCCAGCAGGTCCCTAGCGGAAAAAAACACCGGGGAGCTGTTTTTT. The V call is TRBV27, the J call TRBJ2-2, with 7 bases aligning to TRBD2. Germline CDR1 and CDR2: MNHEY and SMNVEV (reference sequence). This CDR3 is 16 amino acids long. Trimming cost V 6 bases and J 2 bases; bases outside gene matches: 9.

This clonotype was seen ten or more times. The CDR3 sequence is CASRDRVSTDTQYF. DNA of the CDR3: TGTGCCAGCAGAGACAGGGTGAGCACAGATACGCAGTATTTT. The rearrangement links TRBV28 to TRBJ2-3; 7 positions match TRBD1. Germline-derived CDR1 and CDR2 are MDHEN and SYDVKM. This CDR3 spans 14 amino acids. With V trimmed by 6 bases and J by 0 bases, 3 bases remained unmatched.

In the case of this clonotype: Without the conserved terminal phenylalanine or tryptophan, this CDR3 likely stems from a read error. The limits of the CDR3 on the DNA are not certain, so only TCRdb's listed CDR3 is given. The V call is TRBV5-3, the J call TRBJ1-2. TRBV5-3 is classed as an ORF, of uncertain function. The CDR3 length equals 16 residues, ends included. The chain's CDR3 is CARSLEVVRKTYGCTS.

This clonotype was detected ten times or more. V gene TRBV3-1 combines with J gene TRBJ2-2; no clear D gene. CDR1 and CDR2 from the germline V gene are LGHDT and YNNKEL (reference sequence). V was clipped by 5 bases and J by 5 bases, with 24 bases between them. This CDR3 has 18 residues. In nucleotides, the CDR3 is TGTGCCAGCAGCTGTAGCTCTCCCATTTCAGGCTTGACCGGGGAGCTGTTTTTT. Protein sequence: CASSCSSPISGLTGELFF.

At least ten counts were recorded for this clonotype. The chain carries TRBV9 and TRBJ1-1; 9 positions agree with TRBD1. After removal of 1 base from V and 4 bases from J, the junction contained 2 bases not matched to a gene. Germline CDR1 reads SGDLS; CDR2 reads YYNGEE. The CDR3 runs to 14 residues. CDR3 in DNA: TGTGCCAGCAGCGTACTGACAGGGGGCACTGAAGCTTTCTTT. Amino acids: CASSVLTGGTEAFF.

This clonotype was detected once. A much larger clone sits a single nucleotide away, making a read error possible. The CDR3 loop reads CASRRLGERYF. The CDR3 coding sequence is TGTGCCAGCAGGCGGCTAGGGGAGCGGTACTTC. This rearrangement joins TRBV6-1 to TRBJ2-7, with D possibly being TRBD1 or TRBD2 (5 bases each). Germline CDR1 reads MNHNS; CDR2 reads SASEGT. The CDR3 contains 11 residues.

This clonotype appeared many times. This chain links TRBV6-6 with TRBJ2-1; D perhaps matches TRBD2 (7 bases). CDR3 size: 14 residues. CDR1 is MNHNY, CDR2 SVGAGI, per germline (reference sequence). V lost 7 bases, J lost 6 bases, and 16 bases lay in between. The CDR3 DNA is TGTGCCAGCAAGGGGGGGGAGGGCCGCAATGAGCAGTTCTTC. It codes for CASKGGEGRNEQFF.

The chain has TRBV5-1 and TRBJ2-1; 8 positions match TRBD1. Germline-derived CDR1 and CDR2 are SGHRS and YFSETQ. V trimming: 4 bases; J trimming: 13 bases; junction bases outside the gene matches: 4. The CDR3 is 11 amino acids. The CDR3 bases are TGCGCCAGCAGCCAGGACAGGGCACAGTTCTTC. Protein: CASSQDRAQFF.

Ten or more counts support this clonotype. This chain connects TRBV28 to TRBJ2-5, with 8 bases matching TRBD1. CDR1 and CDR2 from the germline V gene are MDHEN and SYDVKM. V shed 5 bases, J shed 1 base, and the junction held 6 bases outside the gene matches. This CDR3 region has 15 residues. DNA of the CDR3: TGTGCCAGCAGTCTTGACAGGGGCACCCAAGAGACCCAGTACTTC. It encodes CASSLDRGTQETQYF.

About this clonotype: This clone may be a read error of a much larger clone one base away. CDR3 coding DNA: TGTGCCAGCAGTAAGGTTCAACGCTCTAGAAAGACCTATGGCGACACCTTC. This encodes CASSKVQRSRKTYGDTF. The chain links TRBV6-8 to TRBJ1-2, with unresolved D. CDR3 length equals 17 residues. CDR1 MNHGY and CDR2 SAAAGT come from the germline V gene.

In regard to this clonotype: It may be a read error: a sequence one base away is much more abundant. The J gene is TRBJ1-2, the V gene TRBV2, with 7 bases identical to TRBD1. The CDR3 runs 14 residues. V shed 8 bases, J shed 0 bases, and the junction held 6 bases outside the gene matches. Germline lookup yields CDR1 SNHLY and CDR2 FYNNEI. For the CDR3, the DNA is TGTGCCAGCCTACAGGGGTCCGCTAACTATGGCTACACCTTC. Protein: CASLQGSANYGYTF.

Note on this clonotype: A much larger clonotype is one base distant, so this may be a read error. The chain's CDR3 is CASITIGTGGGWTEALF. The CDR3 region has the DNA TGTGCCAGTATCACTATCGGGACAGGGGGAGGTTGGACTGAAGCTCTCTTT. The gene calls are TRBV19 and TRBJ1-1; 11 bases agree with TRBD1. This CDR3 spans 17 amino acids. Germline V CDR1 and CDR2: LNHDA, SQIVND (reference sequence).

Comments on this clonotype: A single base separates this from a much larger clone, so it may be a read error. The rearrangement links TRBV4-1 to TRBJ2-7; maybe TRBD2 (7 bases). The CDR3 is made up of 13 amino acids. Deletions cut 4 bases from V and 13 bases from J, with 20 bases between. The germline CDR1 and CDR2 sequences are MGHRA and YSYEKL. The CDR3 protein is CASSRVGAGREYF. The CDR3 nucleotides read TGCGCCAGCAGCCGAGTGGGGGCGGGGAGGGAATACTTC.

This clonotype was counted at least ten times. The rearrangement uses TRBV5-4 and TRBJ2-2, with 7 bases fitting TRBD2. CDR3 length: 16 amino acids. Germline V gene data show CDR1 as SGHNT and CDR2 as YYREEE (reference sequence). J gave up 5 bases and V 0 bases, and 7 bases lay outside the gene matches. CDR3: CASSLGGRARTGELFF. In nucleotides, the CDR3 is TGTGCCAGCAGCTTGGGTGGGAGGGCCCGTACCGGGGAGCTGTTTTTT.

V gene TRBV5-8 combines with J gene TRBJ1-2, with D hard to call. The CDR3 is 16 amino acids. Between the trimmed V and J ends, which lost 7 bases and 4 bases, there was a span of 23 bases. In germline, CDR1 is SGHTS, CDR2 YDEGEE. CDR3: CASAWYHPRKTYGYTF. CDR3 sequence (DNA): TGTGCCAGCGCTTGGTATCATCCACGAAAGACCTATGGCTACACCTTC.

This chain joins TRBV5-1 and TRBJ2-5; D might be TRBD1 (5 bases). The ends were cut back, 3 bases at V and 5 bases at J, with 14 bases in the middle. Per the germline V gene, CDR1 is SGHRS and CDR2 is YFSETQ. CDR3 length: 14 residues. CDR3 amino acids: CASSSTVPMETQYF. The CDR3 DNA is TGCGCCAGCAGCTCGACAGTACCCATGGAGACCCAGTACTTC.

This clonotype has at least ten counts. V gene TRBV5-1 combines with J gene TRBJ1-1; no reliable D call. The CDR3 spans 14 residues. Germline lookup yields CDR1 SGHRS and CDR2 YFSETQ. The V and J ends lost 3 bases and 1 base respectively, with 10 bases between them. The CDR3 sequence: CASSSEGWNTEAFF. CDR3 sequence (DNA): TGCGCCAGCAGCTCGGAAGGGTGGAACACTGAAGCTTTCTTT.

About this clonotype itself: Just one base apart from a much larger clone, this may be a read error. The chain carries TRBV20-1 and TRBJ1-5; D uncertain. The CDR3 covers 12 residues. Germline CDR1 is DFQATT and CDR2 is SNEGSKA (reference sequence). In DNA form, the CDR3 reads TGCAGTGCTAGTGATGGAATCCAGCTCCAGCATTTT. This encodes CSASDGIQLQHF.

Many counts were recorded for this clonotype. This sequence joins TRBV5-4 and TRBJ2-7, with a possible D match to TRBD1 (5 bases). The V end lost 0 bases, the J end lost 3 bases, and 10 bases lay between the germline ends. Per the germline V gene, CDR1 is SGHNT and CDR2 is YYREEE (reference sequence). The CDR3 length is 14 residues. Here the CDR3 DNA reads TGTGCCAGCAGCTTGGGTGGGGCAGACTACGAGCAGTACTTC. Translated: CASSLGGADYEQYF.

Of note for this clonotype: Being one base from a much bigger clone, this may be a read error. The rearrangement joins TRBV30 to TRBJ2-7; D ambiguous. Germline CDR1 GTSNPN, CDR2 SVGIG (reference sequence). The CDR3 spans 11 residues. V gave up 5 bases and J gave up 6 bases, with 11 bases separating them. CDR3 sequence reads: CAWGQDSEQYF. The CDR3 DNA sequence: TGTGCCTGGGGCCAGGATAGCGAGCAGTACTTC.